The T cell receptor beta chain under discussion was sequenced for a study of shared clonotypes between healthy human individuals. Terminally differentiated effector memory CD45RA+ cells were excluded by CCR7 positive selection of CD45RO-negative cells. Donors were healthy HIV-negative adults without recently reported acute infections or vaccinations. Study observations and caveats: Clonotypes shared by all four sorted-subset donors had higher generation probabilities than non-shared clonotypes.

An assay was performed, and its level was deep. TCRdb's copy holds only in-frame clones and misses some; the assay was immunoSEQ multiplex PCR. Of around 2,000,000 clones in the sample, 85% to 95% were seen once. With regard to this clone: What it binds is not known.

The CDR3 covers 15 residues. V was pared by 8 bases and J by 3 bases, with 11 bases of the junction left unmatched. Germline values: CDR1 SEHNR, CDR2 FQNEAQ (reference sequence). The chain carries TRBV7-9 and TRBJ2-5, with TRBD1 matching over 8 bases. The receptor's source is a man aged 18 to 30 in good health. Some clones in this sample may be carry-over from other donors' samples. Sequenced input: naive CD8+ T cells from PBMCs. The CDR3 DNA sequence: TGTGCCAGCGGGGCCGGAGACAGGGGAAAAGAGACCCAGTACTTC. This encodes CASGAGDRGKETQYF.